Each of the 23 T cell receptor beta chains below was sequenced from the same sample in a study of T cells in Graves' hyperthyroidism and ophthalmopathy. TCR beta CDR3 regions were amplified from RNA transcripts. First-round RT-PCR with HTBI primers amplified the TCR CDR3 region. Via MiXCR, TCRdb re-called the multiplex PCR reads, giving one row per CDR3 protein. The profile shows 600,000 or so distinct CDR3 sequences, 13% to 15% of them singletons. The sample was blood. These receptors were obtained from a woman younger than 30 with Graves' ophthalmopathy.

This chain links TRBV18 with TRBJ2-2, with unresolved D. V lost 5 bases, J lost 3 bases, and 10 bases lay in between. Germline CDR1 reads KGHSH; CDR2 reads LQKENI. This CDR3 is 14 amino acids long. The CDR3 sequence: CASSGASHTGELFF. For the CDR3, the DNA is TGTGCCAGCTCAGGCGCGTCACACACCGGGGAGCTGTTTTTT.

V and J are TRBV27 and TRBJ1-2; D ambiguous. V was pared by 2 bases and J by 6 bases, with 10 bases between. CDR3 size: 13 residues. Germline V gene sequence: CDR1 MNHEY, CDR2 SMNVEV (reference sequence). The CDR3 here is CASSLPGSHGYTF. CDR3 coding DNA: TGTGCCAGCAGTTTACCAGGATCGCATGGCTACACCTTC.

DNA of the CDR3: TGTGCCAGCAGCTTAACTATAGGGAACACTGAAGCTTTCTTT. It translates to CASSLTIGNTEAFF. V is TRBV7-2 and J is TRBJ1-1; no clear D. This CDR3 contains 14 residues. Germline V CDR1 and CDR2: SGHTA, FQGNSA. Trimming took off 2 bases at V and 1 base at J, with 8 bases between the two ends. The entire variable domain, with the rest obtained from reference TRBV7-2 and TRBJ1-1, is as follows: GAGVSQSPSNKVTEKGKDVELRCDPISGHTALYWYRQSLGQGLEFLIYFQGNSAPDKSGLPSDRFSAERTGGSVSTLTIQRTQQEDSAVYLCASSLTIGNTEAFFGQGTRLTVV.

This clonotype appeared a few times. Mismatch with germline at one junction end may stem from a read error. The chain has TRBV28 and TRBJ1-3; D possibly corresponds to TRBD1 (6 bases). CDR1 is MDHEN, CDR2 SYDVKM, per germline. CDR3 length: 15 amino acids. The CDR3 region is CVSGSTGRAGNTIYF. CDR3 sequence (DNA): TGTGTCAGCGGCTCTACAGGGCGCGCTGGGAACACCATATATTTT.

The table lists this clonotype with many counts. The chain recombines TRBV18 with TRBJ2-3, with no clear D. Trimming left V 7 bases short and J 5 bases short, with 22 bases between. The CDR3 sequence is 16 residues long. Germline V gives CDR1 KGHSH, CDR2 LQKENI. This chain's CDR3 is CASYPQRTADQDTQYF. The CDR3 DNA follows: TGTGCCAGCTACCCCCAACGGACGGCGGACCAAGATACGCAGTATTTT.

This clonotype was detected many times. The chain carries TRBV6-5 and TRBJ1-1; D may be TRBD1 (5 bases). V was shortened by 2 bases and J by 0 bases, with 10 bases between the two germline ends. The CDR3 is 15 residues long. In germline, CDR1 is MNHEY, CDR2 SVGAGI. In DNA form, the CDR3 reads TGTGCCAGCAGTTACGACCAGGGAGTGAACACTGAAGCTTTCTTT. Its protein product is CASSYDQGVNTEAFF.

This clonotype was detected a few times. The chain carries TRBV19 and TRBJ2-7; D may be TRBD1 (5 bases). The germline gives CDR1 LNHDA, CDR2 SQIVND (reference sequence). Trimming stripped 1 base from V and 3 bases from J, with 10 bases between. CDR3 length: 14 residues. Here the CDR3 reads CASSIAAGNYEQYF. The CDR3 coding sequence is TGTGCCAGTAGTATAGCAGCAGGGAACTACGAGCAGTACTTC.

This clonotype was picked up many times. The CDR3 coding sequence is TGTGCCAGCAGTGAAGCTCATGCTCCTGTAGGAAACACCATATATTTT. This gives the protein CASSEAHAPVGNTIYF. The gene calls are TRBV6-1 and TRBJ1-3; D remains unclear. The V end was cut by 0 bases, the J end by 4 bases, with 13 bases between. The CDR3 is made up of 16 amino acids. The germline gives CDR1 MNHNS, CDR2 SASEGT.

The chain links TRBV19 to TRBJ1-1; D is undetermined. The CDR3 is 13 amino acids. V was pared by 0 bases and J by 3 bases, with 5 bases between. From germline, CDR1 is LNHDA and CDR2 SQIVND (reference sequence). This CDR3 is CASSIESHTEAFF. The CDR3 region has the DNA TGTGCCAGTAGTATAGAGTCCCACACTGAAGCTTTCTTT.

This clonotype was found many times. The chain joins TRBV28 to TRBJ2-2; the D gene is possibly TRBD1 (5 bases). Trimming left V 3 bases short and J 3 bases short, with 8 bases between. CDR1 is MDHEN, CDR2 SYDVKM, per germline. CDR3 length: 14 residues. CDR3 region: CASSFGHHTGELFF. CDR3 sequence (DNA): TGTGCCAGCAGTTTTGGACATCACACCGGGGAGCTGTTTTTT.

This chain links TRBV7-3 with TRBJ2-1; 10 bases line up with TRBD2. Germline V gene data show CDR1 as SGHTA and CDR2 as FQGTGA. V lost 1 base, J lost 0 bases, and 9 bases stayed unmatched. The CDR3 runs to 19 residues. The chain's CDR3 is CASSLKGAGGGLSYNEQFF. For the CDR3, the DNA is TGTGCCAGCAGCTTAAAAGGAGCGGGAGGGGGACTCTCCTACAATGAGCAGTTCTTC.

The chain joins TRBV29-1 to TRBJ1-5, with 10 bases identical to TRBD1. This CDR3 has 14 residues. V trimming: 4 bases; J trimming: 2 bases; junction bases outside the gene matches: 2. Germline-derived CDR1 and CDR2 are SQVTM and ANQGSEA. CDR3 sequence reads: CSVGGTGGNQPQHF. CDR3 sequence (DNA): TGCAGCGTTGGGGGGACAGGGGGCAATCAGCCCCAGCATTTT. The variable domain in full, completed from reference TRBV29-1 and TRBJ1-5, reads SAVISQKPSRDICQRGTSLTIQCQVDSQVTMMFWYRQQPGQSLTLIATANQGSEATYESGFVIDKFPISRPNLTFSTLTVSNMSPEDSSIYLCSVGGTGGNQPQHFGDGTRLSIL.

This clonotype has ten or more counts. J is TRBJ2-1 and V is TRBV7-2, with D possibly called TRBD1 or TRBD2 (6 bases each). This CDR3 comprises 15 residues. Trimming took off 7 bases at V and 7 bases at J, with 20 bases between the two ends. Looked up from germline, CDR1 is SGHTA and CDR2 is FQGNSA. This CDR3 reads CASTKGGSVRNEQFF. CDR3 DNA sequence: TGTGCCAGCACCAAAGGGGGGTCGGTTAGGAATGAGCAGTTCTTC.

By share of the sample, this clonotype is medium-sized (0.01 to 0.1%). The chain links TRBV11-3 to TRBJ2-3, with 10 bases lining up with TRBD2. The V gene's germline CDR1 is SGHNT and CDR2 YENEEA. The CDR3 has 16 amino acids. Trimming took 2 bases from V and 2 from J; bases not matched to a gene: 4. Here the CDR3 reads CASSLRSGRATDTQYF. CDR3 in DNA: TGTGCCAGCAGCTTACGGAGCGGGAGGGCCACAGATACGCAGTATTTT.

Comments on this clonotype: A much larger clone differs by one base, so this may be a read error. The rearrangement uses TRBV18 and TRBJ2-5; D is undetermined. The CDR3 has 12 amino acids. CDR1 is KGHSH, CDR2 LQKENI, per germline. The CDR3 sequence: CAGSPAGGTQYF. CDR3 coding DNA: TGTGCCGGCTCACCCGCCGGCGGGACCCAGTACTTC.

This clonotype has at least ten counts. The CDR3 sequence: CSARDAGTDTQYF. The DNA of the CDR3 is TGCAGTGCTAGAGATGCGGGCACAGATACGCAGTATTTT. The chain is built from TRBV20-1 and TRBJ2-3; D remains unclear. V dropped 0 bases and J dropped 1 base, with 5 bases sitting between them. Per germline, CDR1 DFQATT and CDR2 SNEGSKA (reference sequence). The CDR3 has 13 amino acids.

This clonotype was recorded a few times. This rearrangement joins TRBV6-1 to TRBJ2-1; 10 bases agree with TRBD2. The V and J ends lost 1 base and 3 bases, in that order; junction bases with no gene match: 9. Germline CDR1 reads MNHNS; CDR2 reads SASEGT. The CDR3 has 18 amino acids. CDR3 residues: CASSEVSIRTSGYNEQFF. CDR3 sequence (DNA): TGTGCCAGCAGTGAAGTGAGTATAAGGACTAGCGGCTACAATGAGCAGTTCTTC.

The sample holds many counts of this clonotype. The V and J genes are TRBV7-2 and TRBJ2-5; TRBD2 might be the D (7 bases). Trimming removed 5 bases at V and 7 bases at J, with 20 bases between. Germline V lookup: CDR1 SGHTA, CDR2 FQGNSA. CDR3 size: 15 residues. CDR3 sequence reads: CASSPPTRGALTQYF. For the CDR3, the DNA is TGTGCCAGCAGCCCCCCTACCCGGGGGGCGTTGACCCAGTACTTC. Variable domain in full (rest from reference TRBV7-2 and TRBJ2-5): GAGVSQSPSNKVTEKGKDVELRCDPISGHTALYWYRQSLGQGLEFLIYFQGNSAPDKSGLPSDRFSAERTGGSVSTLTIQRTQQEDSAVYLCASSPPTRGALTQYFGPGTRLLVL.

This clonotype has at least ten counts. The rearrangement uses TRBV6-1 and TRBJ2-1, with D possibly being TRBD2 (6 bases). Between the trimmed V and J ends, which lost 6 bases and 0 bases, there was a span of 24 bases. Germline CDR1 MNHNS, CDR2 SASEGT. The CDR3 has 19 amino acids. Here the CDR3 reads CASRVGLARRVISYNEQFF. In DNA form, the CDR3 reads TGTGCCAGCAGAGTTGGGCTAGCGAGAAGGGTAATCTCCTACAATGAGCAGTTCTTC.

As to this clonotype: This may be a read error: a much more frequent sequence differs by one nucleotide. The chain has TRBV7-2 and TRBJ1-1; tentatively, D is TRBD1 (6 bases). Germline loops: CDR1 SGHTA, CDR2 FQGNSA. V was clipped by 5 bases and J by 5 bases, with 15 bases between them. The CDR3 is 14 residues long. CDR3 region: CASSLQGEWTEAFF. The CDR3 DNA sequence: TGTGCCAGCAGCCTACAGGGAGAATGGACTGAAGCTTTCTTT. Combining the CDR3 with reference TRBV7-2 and TRBJ1-1 gives the whole variable domain GAGVSQSPSNKVTEKGKDVELRCDPISGHTALYWYRQSLGQGLEFLIYFQGNSAPDKSGLPSDRFSAERTGGSVSTLTIQRTQQEDSAVYLCASSLQGEWTEAFFGQGTRLTVV.

This clonotype was seen a few times. This sequence joins TRBV29-1 and TRBJ1-1; D unclear. The CDR3 is made up of 13 amino acids. The germline V gene encodes CDR1 SQVTM and CDR2 ANQGSEA. The ends were cut back, 4 bases at V and 5 bases at J, with 14 bases in the middle. The CDR3 coding sequence is TGCAGCGTTGTAGCTGGGGATGGGACTGAAGCTTTCTTT. Residues: CSVVAGDGTEAFF.

This clonotype has ten or more counts. At one boundary the junction diverges from the germline segment, which might be a read error. This chain links TRBV6-1 with TRBJ2-1; D might be TRBD2 (5 bases). Germline V gives CDR1 MNHNS, CDR2 SASEGT. The CDR3 covers 14 residues. In nucleotides, the CDR3 is TGTGCCAGCACCCCCGGGGTCTCCAACAATGAGCAGTTCTTC. This encodes CASTPGVSNNEQFF.

This clonotype was seen at least ten times. CDR3 nucleotide sequence: TGTGCCAGCAGCTTTACGGGGGGTCATGGCTACACCTTC. It is translated as CASSFTGGHGYTF. This rearrangement joins TRBV5-5 to TRBJ1-2; possibly TRBD1 for D (5 bases). This CDR3 region has 13 residues. V was trimmed by 2 bases and J by 6 bases, leaving 11 bases between them. In germline, CDR1 is SGHKS, CDR2 YYEKEE (reference sequence).